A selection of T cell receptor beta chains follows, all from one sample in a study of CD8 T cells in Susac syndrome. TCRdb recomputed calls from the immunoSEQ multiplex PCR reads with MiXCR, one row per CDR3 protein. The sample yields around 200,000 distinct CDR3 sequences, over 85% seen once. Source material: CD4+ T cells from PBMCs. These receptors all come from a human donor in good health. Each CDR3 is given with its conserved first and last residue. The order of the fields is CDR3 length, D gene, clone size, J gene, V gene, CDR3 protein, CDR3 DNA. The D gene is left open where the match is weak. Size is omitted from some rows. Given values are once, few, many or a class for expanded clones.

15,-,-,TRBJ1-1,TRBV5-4,CASSLLAWENTEAFF,TGTGCCAGCAGCTTGCTCGCATGGGAGAACACTGAAGCTTTCTTT
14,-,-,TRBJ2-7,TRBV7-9,CASSIIRDFYEQYF,TGTGCCAGCAGCATCATCCGGGATTTCTACGAGCAGTACTTC
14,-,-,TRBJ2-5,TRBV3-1,CASSNRGPSETQYF,TGTGCCAGCAGCAACCGAGGGCCCTCAGAGACCCAGTACTTC
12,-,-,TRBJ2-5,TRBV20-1,CSASAQLETQYF,TGCAGTGCTAGCGCCCAGTTGGAGACCCAGTACTTC
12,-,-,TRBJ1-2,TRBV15,CATSSPDSRKTF,TGTGCCACCAGCAGTCCGGACAGTCGAAAGACCTTC
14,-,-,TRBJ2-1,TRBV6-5,CASRSQGSYNEQFF,TGTGCCAGCAGATCACAGGGATCCTACAATGAGCAGTTCTTC
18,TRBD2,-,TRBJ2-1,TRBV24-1,CATSDVGRTSGRDGEQFF,TGTGCCACCAGTGATGTAGGTAGGACTAGCGGGAGAGATGGTGAGCAGTTCTTC
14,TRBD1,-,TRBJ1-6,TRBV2,CASSEYRGNSPLHF,TGTGCCAGCAGTGAGTACAGGGGTAATTCACCCCTCCACTTT
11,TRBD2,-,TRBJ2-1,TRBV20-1,CSAGLANEQFF,TGCAGTGCAGGACTAGCTAATGAGCAGTTCTTC
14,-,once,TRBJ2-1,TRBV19,CASSLGQSYNEQFF,TGTGCCAGTAGTCTGGGACAAAGCTACAATGAGCAGTTCTTC
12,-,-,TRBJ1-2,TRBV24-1,CATSAPGYGYTF,TGTGCCACCAGTGCTCCCGGCTATGGCTACACCTTC
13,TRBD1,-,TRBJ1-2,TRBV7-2,CASSRQGHYGYTF,TGTGCCAGCAGCAGACAGGGGCACTATGGCTACACCTTC
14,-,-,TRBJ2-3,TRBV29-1,CSVEVGGATDTQYF,TGCAGCGTTGAAGTTGGTGGGGCCACAGATACGCAGTATTTT
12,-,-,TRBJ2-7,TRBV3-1,CASSQDHYEQYF,TGTGCCAGCAGCCAAGATCATTACGAGCAGTACTTC
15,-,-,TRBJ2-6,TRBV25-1,CASSPGVAGANVLTF,TGTGCCAGCAGTCCCGGGGTCGCTGGGGCCAACGTCCTGACTTTC
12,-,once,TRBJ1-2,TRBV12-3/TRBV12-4,CASSFGSRGYTF,TGTGCCAGCAGTTTCGGTAGTCGAGGCTACACCTTC
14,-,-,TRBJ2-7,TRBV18,CASSPPIQGHEQYF,TGTGCCAGCTCACCACCTATCCAGGGCCACGAGCAGTACTTC
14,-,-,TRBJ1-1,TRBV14,CASSQERKNTEAFF,TGTGCCAGCAGCCAAGAGCGCAAGAACACTGAAGCTTTCTTT
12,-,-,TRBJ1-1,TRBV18,CASSLSNRDAFF,TGTGCCAGCTCACTCTCTAACAGGGATGCTTTCTTT
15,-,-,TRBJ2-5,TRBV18,CASSPFGGEQETQYF,TGTGCCAGCTCACCATTCGGGGGTGAGCAAGAGACCCAGTACTTC
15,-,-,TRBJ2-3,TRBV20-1,CSAPLQGASTDTQYF,TGCAGTGCCCCTCTCCAGGGTGCTAGCACAGATACGCAGTATTTT
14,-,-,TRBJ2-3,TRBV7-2,CASSLGQGTDTQYF,TGTGCCAGCAGCTTAGGTCAGGGCACAGATACGCAGTATTTT
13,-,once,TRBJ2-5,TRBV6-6,CASFRWGQETQYF,TGTGCCAGCTTCCGATGGGGCCAAGAGACCCAGTACTTC
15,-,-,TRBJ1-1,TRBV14,CASSQDVVQPTEAFF,TGTGCCAGCAGCCAAGACGTCGTACAGCCCACTGAAGCTTTCTTT
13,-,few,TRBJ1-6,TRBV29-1,CSVGTGGNSPLHF,TGCAGCGTTGGGACGGGGGGGAATTCACCCCTCCACTTT
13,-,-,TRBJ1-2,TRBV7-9,CAVTNARNYGYTF,TGTGCCGTCACCAACGCCAGAAACTATGGCTACACCTTC
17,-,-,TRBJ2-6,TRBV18,CASSPYTRRSGANVLTF,TGTGCCAGCTCACCTTATACCCGGCGCTCTGGGGCCAACGTCCTGACTTTC
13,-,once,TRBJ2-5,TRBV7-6,CASSLEVFGLKYF,TGTGCCAGCAGCTTAGAAGTCTTCGGGTTGAAGTACTTC
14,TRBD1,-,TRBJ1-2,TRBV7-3,CASSLGGQGNGYTF,TGTGCCAGCAGCTTAGGGGGACAGGGGAATGGCTACACCTTC
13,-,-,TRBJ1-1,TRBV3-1,CASSHGADTEAFF,TGTGCCAGCAGCCACGGGGCGGACACTGAAGCTTTCTTT
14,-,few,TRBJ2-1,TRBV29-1,CSVEDVGRVNEQFF,TGCAGCGTTGAAGATGTAGGCAGGGTCAATGAGCAGTTCTTC
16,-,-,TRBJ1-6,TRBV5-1,CASSLVGLSAGSPLHF,TGCGCCAGCAGCTTGGTCGGCCTTTCGGCAGGTTCACCCCTCCACTTT
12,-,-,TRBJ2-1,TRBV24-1,CATSKGPAEQFF,TGTGCCACCAGTAAGGGACCGGCTGAGCAGTTCTTC
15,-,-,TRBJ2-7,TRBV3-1,CASSQESFTTYEQYF,TGTGCCAGCAGCCAGGAGAGTTTCACAACCTACGAGCAGTACTTC
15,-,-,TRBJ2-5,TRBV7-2,CASSLNVGSGETQYF,TGTGCCAGCAGCTTAAACGTAGGGAGTGGAGAGACCCAGTACTTC
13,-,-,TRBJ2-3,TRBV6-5,CASISTATDTQYF,TGTGCCAGCATTTCGACAGCTACAGATACGCAGTATTTT
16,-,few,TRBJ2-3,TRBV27,CASSFVPPLSTDTQYF,TGTGCCAGCAGTTTTGTCCCCCCTCTTAGCACAGATACGCAGTATTTT